Below are 21 T cell receptor beta chains sequenced from a single sample in a study of shared clonotypes between healthy human individuals. TCRdb's table, derived via immunoSEQ multiplex PCR, lists solely in-frame clones and lacks some. The repertoire holds 180,000 or so clones, with around 93% as singletons. The sample consisted of naive CD4+ T cells sorted from blood. The subset: CD45RA+ positively selected. The receptors stem from a woman aged 30 to 39 in good health.

This chain links TRBV5-1 with TRBJ2-5, with no clear D. V was trimmed by 0 bases and J by 6 bases, leaving 6 bases between them. The V gene's germline CDR1 is SGHRS and CDR2 YFSETQ. CDR3 length: 12 amino acids. This CDR3 is CASSLDGKTQYF. In DNA form, the CDR3 reads TGCGCCAGCAGCTTGGACGGAAAGACCCAGTACTTC.

J is TRBJ1-3 and V is TRBV6-6, with D possibly being TRBD1 (5 bases). Germline loops: CDR1 MNHNY, CDR2 SVGAGI (reference sequence). The CDR3 is 14 residues long. Deletions cut 2 bases from V and 7 bases from J, with 12 bases between. The CDR3 nucleotides read TGTGCCAGCAGTTACCAGGGACGGGCGAACACCATATATTTT. Amino acid sequence: CASSYQGRANTIYF.

This chain links TRBV28 with TRBJ2-7; D is ambiguous. Per the germline V gene, CDR1 is MDHEN and CDR2 is SYDVKM. The CDR3 runs 12 residues. Trimming pared 7 bases from V and 3 bases from J, leaving 10 bases between. The CDR3 sequence: CASKDEDYEQYF. The CDR3 nucleotides read TGTGCCAGCAAGGACGAGGACTACGAGCAGTACTTC.

The V gene is TRBV6-6, the J gene TRBJ2-7; D gene uncertain. Germline V gene data show CDR1 as MNHNY and CDR2 as SVGAGI (reference sequence). Trimming took off 0 bases at V and 7 bases at J, with 13 bases between the two ends. The CDR3 extends over 14 amino acids. As DNA, the CDR3 is TGTGCCAGCAGTTACTCCAGGTTCGACGGGGAGCAGTACTTC. This gives the protein CASSYSRFDGEQYF.

This clone was detected only once. This chain uses TRBV6-5 with TRBJ1-1, with D perhaps matching TRBD1 (5 bases). Between the trimmed V and J ends, which lost 6 bases and 11 bases, there was a span of 22 bases. CDR1 is MNHEY, CDR2 SVGAGI, per germline. CDR3 length: 14 amino acids. The CDR3 protein is CASSWTSRVDGAFF. In DNA form, the CDR3 reads TGTGCCAGCAGCTGGACCTCCAGGGTCGACGGGGCTTTCTTT.

The chain joins TRBV28 to TRBJ1-3; D call uncertain. Germline CDR1 MDHEN, CDR2 SYDVKM. The V end lost 6 bases, the J end lost 0 bases, and 15 bases lay between the germline ends. The CDR3 spans 16 residues. The CDR3 bases are TGTGCCAGCAGCGACGGTGGGATGGCCTCTGGAAACACCATATATTTT. Its protein is CASSDGGMASGNTIYF. Full variable domain (missing parts from reference TRBV28 and TRBJ1-3): DVKVTQSSRYLVKRTGEKVFLECVQDMDHENMFWYRQDPGLGLRLIYFSYDVKMKEKGDIPEGYSVSREKKERFSLILESASTNQTSMYLCASSDGGMASGNTIYFGEGSWLTVV.

The genes are TRBV28 and TRBJ2-7; D possibly matches TRBD1 or TRBD2 (5 bases each). Trimming shortened V by 2 bases and J by 5 bases, and 16 bases separated the two germline ends. Germline lookup yields CDR1 MDHEN and CDR2 SYDVKM. CDR3 size: 15 residues. DNA for the CDR3: TGTGCCAGCAGTTTAAGTTTTTCAGGGAGAAACGAGCAGTACTTC. It translates to CASSLSFSGRNEQYF.

The V and J genes are TRBV28 and TRBJ2-7; D is possibly TRBD2 (7 bases). CDR3 length: 13 residues. Trimming took 9 bases from V and 0 from J, leaving 12 bases between them. Germline V gives CDR1 MDHEN, CDR2 SYDVKM. The CDR3 loop reads CASRGGSSYEQYF. In nucleotides, the CDR3 is TGTGCCAGTAGGGGGGGAAGCTCCTACGAGCAGTACTTC.

The chain is built from TRBV27 and TRBJ2-4; D gene ambiguous. The CDR3 contains 13 residues. Germline V CDR1 and CDR2: MNHEY, SMNVEV (reference sequence). V lost 6 bases and J lost 0, with 6 bases in between. This CDR3 reads CASRSQAKNIQYF. The DNA of the CDR3 is TGTGCCAGCAGGTCGCAAGCCAAAAACATTCAGTACTTC.

The rearrangement joins TRBV5-6 to TRBJ1-2; D call uncertain. The germline V and J ends were trimmed by 4 bases and 8 bases, with 12 bases remaining between them. The CDR3 covers 12 residues. Germline values: CDR1 SGHDT, CDR2 YYEEEE. This chain's CDR3 is CASSPRSAGYTF. CDR3 DNA: TGTGCCAGCAGCCCCCGTTCCGCGGGCTACACCTTC.

V gene TRBV15 combines with J gene TRBJ1-5; TRBD1 might be the D (5 bases). Germline lookup yields CDR1 LNHNV and CDR2 YYDKDF (reference sequence). V was trimmed by 5 bases and J by 4 bases, leaving 15 bases between them. This CDR3 has 15 amino acids. This CDR3 reads CATSRSLTENQPQHF. The CDR3 coding sequence is TGTGCCACCAGCCGATCCTTGACAGAAAATCAGCCCCAGCATTTT. Supplemented by reference TRBV15 and TRBJ1-5, the full variable domain reads DAMVIQNPRYQVTQFGKPVTLSCSQTLNHNVMYWYQQKSSQAPKLLFHYYDKDFNNEADTPDNFQSRRPNTSFCFLDIRSPGLGDTAMYLCATSRSLTENQPQHFGDGTRLSIL.

The V and J genes are TRBV30 and TRBJ2-7; 8 bases map to TRBD1. The junction had 4 bases not matched to a gene; V was cut back by 1 base and J by 2 bases. CDR3 length: 14 amino acids. Germline assignment: CDR1 GTSNPN and CDR2 SVGIG (reference sequence). The CDR3 region is CAWSGTGLPYEQYF. In DNA, the CDR3 is TGTGCCTGGAGTGGGACAGGGTTGCCCTACGAGCAGTACTTC.

This clone was found once. The V call is TRBV27, the J call TRBJ2-7; 13 nucleotides match TRBD2. V dropped 8 bases and J dropped 7; count of bases not matched to a gene: 8. The CDR3 is 14 amino acids. CDR1 is MNHEY, CDR2 SMNVEV, per germline (reference sequence). The CDR3 is CASRTSGRSNEQYF. The CDR3 coding sequence is TGTGCCAGCCGGACTAGCGGGAGATCGAATGAGCAGTACTTC.

The chain couples TRBV28 to TRBJ2-7, with 8 bases fitting TRBD2. Germline CDR1 is MDHEN and CDR2 is SYDVKM. The CDR3 is made up of 16 amino acids. After removal of 3 bases from V and 2 bases from J, the junction contained 9 bases not matched to a gene. DNA of the CDR3: TGTGCCAGCAGTTTCCCAGAGCGGGAGCCCACCTACGAGCAGTACTTC. Encoded protein: CASSFPEREPTYEQYF. The complete variable domain, with remaining parts taken from reference TRBV28 and TRBJ2-7, reads DVKVTQSSRYLVKRTGEKVFLECVQDMDHENMFWYRQDPGLGLRLIYFSYDVKMKEKGDIPEGYSVSREKKERFSLILESASTNQTSMYLCASSFPEREPTYEQYFGPGTRLTVT.

This chain joins TRBV28 and TRBJ2-7; D is unclear. The CDR3 spans 14 residues. Between the trimmed V and J ends, which lost 5 bases and 7 bases, there was a span of 18 bases. Germline CDR1 and CDR2: MDHEN and SYDVKM. CDR3 loop: CASSLKPPRREQYF. In DNA, the CDR3 is TGTGCCAGCAGTCTTAAACCCCCTAGGCGGGAGCAGTACTTC. Combining the CDR3 with reference TRBV28 and TRBJ2-7 gives the whole variable domain DVKVTQSSRYLVKRTGEKVFLECVQDMDHENMFWYRQDPGLGLRLIYFSYDVKMKEKGDIPEGYSVSREKKERFSLILESASTNQTSMYLCASSLKPPRREQYFGPGTRLTVT.

The rearrangement links TRBV28 to TRBJ2-5, with D hard to call. The J call may not be correct, given that the DNA end is closer to TRBJ2-7. Per germline, CDR1 MDHEN and CDR2 SYDVKM. The CDR3 totals 14 residues. DNA of the CDR3: TGTGCCAGCAGTTTATCCCCCTCGAGCGACGAGCAGTACTTC. It yields the protein CASSLSPSSDEQYF.

This rearrangement joins TRBV7-3 to TRBJ2-3; the D gene is possibly TRBD1 (6 bases). This CDR3 comprises 17 residues. The V gene lost 5 bases and the J gene lost 7 bases, with 25 bases spanning the gap. Germline values: CDR1 SGHTA, CDR2 FQGTGA. CDR3 amino acids: CASSTHNTGTLGYTQYF. The CDR3 region has the DNA TGTGCCAGCAGCACCCATAACACCGGGACACTGGGGTATACGCAGTATTTT. Based on the CDR3 plus reference TRBV7-3 and TRBJ2-3, the full variable domain is GAGVSQTPSNKVTEKGKYVELRCDPISGHTALYWYRQSLGQGPEFLIYFQGTGAADDSGLPNDRFFAVRPEGSVSTLKIQRTERGDSAVYLCASSTHNTGTLGYTQYFGPGTRLTVL.

The chain recombines TRBV5-1 with TRBJ2-1; D may be TRBD2 (5 bases). Trimming shortened V by 4 bases and J by 0 bases, and 11 bases separated the two germline ends. The CDR3 covers 15 residues. From germline, CDR1 is SGHRS and CDR2 YFSETQ. CDR3 DNA sequence: TGCGCCAGCAGCCGGAGACTAAGCTCCTACAATGAGCAGTTCTTC. It specifies CASSRRLSSYNEQFF.

A word on this clone: This sample includes further DNA sequences coding for the same CDR3. CDR3 sequence reads: CASSRQGNTEAFF. The CDR3 DNA is TGTGCCAGCAGCCGACAGGGAAACACTGAAGCTTTCTTT. The chain employs TRBV7-9 and TRBJ1-1, with 7 bases matching TRBD1. The CDR3 has 13 amino acids. The V gene end was trimmed by 5 bases and the J gene end by 2 bases; junction bases not matched to a gene: 2. The germline V gene has CDR1 SEHNR and CDR2 FQNEAQ (reference sequence).

The chain links TRBV19 to TRBJ2-2; 8 nucleotides line up with TRBD2. With V trimmed by 7 bases and J by 2 bases, 3 bases remained unmatched. Per the germline V gene, CDR1 is LNHDA and CDR2 is SQIVND (reference sequence). The CDR3 loop spans 14 amino acids. This CDR3 is CASILADNTGELFF. The DNA for the CDR3 is TGTGCCAGTATACTAGCGGATAACACCGGGGAGCTGTTTTTT.

The V gene is TRBV19, the J gene TRBJ1-2; D is unresolved. CDR3 size: 17 residues. Germline loops: CDR1 LNHDA, CDR2 SQIVND (reference sequence). Trimming took 6 bases from V and 4 from J, leaving 24 bases between them. The CDR3 region has the DNA TGTGCCAGTAGAACCGCCCACCACCTCACGACCTCCTATGGCTACACCTTC. Translation gives CASRTAHHLTTSYGYTF.